These 20 T cell receptor delta chains were sequenced from one sample in a study of gamma-delta chains in newborns, infants, children. TCRdb re-called the reads with CATT. Here the sample spans 1,500 to 2,000 delta-chain clones, around 3% being singletons. The sequencing input was blood. The receptors come from a child in good health.

With regard to this clone: A far larger clone is just one base off, so this is likely a read error. The gene calls are TRDV2 and TRDJ1; TRDD3 agrees at 9 bases. The CDR3 loop spans 17 amino acids. Looked up from germline, CDR1 is GEAIGNYY and CDR2 is EKD. CDR3 sequence reads: CACDSLGDGVRGDNLIF. The CDR3 DNA reads TGTGCCTGTGACTCACTGGGGGACGGAGTAAGAGGCGATAATCTCATCTTT.

This clone was recorded a few times. Only one base separates this from a far larger clonotype, so it likely reflects a read error. The chain has TRDV2 and TRDJ1; the match to TRDD3 covers 9 bases. The length of the CDR3 is 17 residues. The junction had 17 bases not matched to a gene; V was cut back by 3 bases and J by 7 bases. Per the germline V gene, CDR1 is GEAIGNYY and CDR2 is EKD. The CDR3 DNA reads as TGTGCCTGTGACTCACTGGGGGACGGAGTAAGAGGCGGTAAACTCATCTTT. This codes for CACDSLGDGVRGGKLIF.

This clone was seen a few times. This may arise from a read error, as a much more abundant clone is one base away. The rearrangement uses TRDV2 and TRDJ2; 12 bases match TRDD3. CDR1 GEAIGNYY and CDR2 EKD come from the germline V gene. The CDR3 is made up of 19 amino acids. Here the CDR3 DNA reads TGTGCCTGTGGCACCTTTTTTCTGGGGGATACGCTTGAGACAGCACAACTCTTCTTT. Translation gives CACGTFFLGDTLETAQLFF.

As regards this clone: A much larger clone differs by one base, so this may be a read error. CDR3 protein: CALGEPILPSDWGIPTTDKLTF. In DNA form, the CDR3 reads TGTGCTCTTGGGGAGCCAATTCTCCCCTCGGATTGGGGGATACCCACCACCGATAAACTCACCTTT. The J gene is TRDJ1, the V gene TRDV1; 10 bases map to TRDD3. The germline V gene has CDR1 TSWWSYY and CDR2 QGS. This CDR3 spans 22 amino acids.

This clone has just a few counts. A read error is possible here, since a much larger clone lies one base away. CDR3 amino acids: CACGRLGDNTDKLIF. The CDR3 region has the DNA TGTGCCTGTGGCAGACTGGGGGATAATACCGATAAACTCATCTTT. V and J are TRDV2 and TRDJ1, with 11 bases that match TRDD3. The germline CDR1 and CDR2 sequences are GEAIGNYY and EKD. V lost 5 bases and J lost 2; bases outside the gene matches: 6. The CDR3 extends over 15 amino acids.

This clone was found a few times. For this DNA, TCRdb reports the protein of a much larger clone, which diverges at residue 5, most likely from a read error; the protein presented here is translated directly from the DNA. The chain carries TRDV2 and TRDJ1; 12 bases are shared with TRDD3. Germline V gives CDR1 GEAIGNYY, CDR2 EKD. With V trimmed by 3 bases and J by 4 bases, 5 bases remained unmatched. The CDR3 consists of 15 residues. CDR3 coding DNA: TGTGCCTGTGACGGGCTGGGGGATACGGTCGATAAACTCATCTTT. This gives the protein CACDGLGDTVDKLIF.

About this clone itself: Mismatch with germline at one junction end may stem from a read error. The genes are TRDV2 and TRDJ1, with D possibly matching TRDD3 (6 bases). The J gene, absent from TCRdb, was called here by matching the DNA to germline. Germline lookup yields CDR1 GEAIGNYY and CDR2 EKD. The CDR3 has 17 residues. CDR3 amino acids: CACDTVGEDTTPGKLIF. The CDR3 DNA is TGTGCCTGCGACACCGTGGGTGAGGATACCACGCCCGGTAAACTCATCTTT.

By share, this clone ranks as medium-sized. Other DNA sequences within the sample encode an identical CDR3. The chain is built from TRDV2 and TRDJ1, with 10 bases identical to TRDD3. The CDR3 is 19 amino acids. From germline, CDR1 is GEAIGNYY and CDR2 EKD. The trim removed 0 bases at V and 3 bases at J, leaving 15 bases unmatched. CDR3 DNA: TGTGCCTGTGACACCGTTACCTTGGGGGATACCAGCTCATCCGATAAACTCATCTTT. This codes for CACDTVTLGDTSSSDKLIF.

This clone came up a few times. Possible read error: a much larger clone is one base away. The V call is TRDV2, the J call TRDJ1, with TRDD3 as a possible D gene (6 bases). The CDR3 consists of 14 residues. Trimming stripped 2 bases from V and 6 bases from J, with 15 bases between. The germline gives CDR1 GEAIGNYY, CDR2 EKD. CDR3 sequence (DNA): TGTGCCTGTGACAACGTACGGGGGACCAATAAACTCATCTTT. Protein product: CACDNVRGTNKLIF.

This clone was picked up a small number of times. This may be a read error: a much more frequent sequence differs by one nucleotide. The chain is built from TRDV2 and TRDJ1; possibly TRDD3 for D (6 bases). The CDR3 sequence is 17 residues long. Germline loops: CDR1 GEAIGNYY, CDR2 EKD. The CDR3 DNA reads TGTGCCTGTGACACCGTGGGGATGGGGGGCAGCACCGATAAACCCATCTTT. It codes for CACDTVGMGGSTDKPIF.

Details on this clone: A read error is possible here, since a much larger clone lies one base away. This CDR3 is also generated by other DNA sequences in the sample. The V gene is TRDV3, the J gene TRDJ1; a weak D match, TRDD2 (6 bases). Germline loops: CDR1 TVYSNPD, CDR2 GDNSRS (reference sequence). CDR3 length: 16 residues. The DNA of the CDR3 is TGTGCCTTTTCCTACGTGAGGGGTCCGTACACCGATAAGCTCATCTTT. This gives the protein CAFSYVRGPYTDKLIF.

This clone was recorded a few times. A single base is all that separates this from a far larger clone, so a read error is likely. This sequence joins TRDV2 and TRDJ1; 9 nucleotides match TRDD3. Germline CDR1 reads GEAIGNYY; CDR2 reads EKD. The CDR3 is made up of 20 amino acids. As DNA, the CDR3 is TGTGCCTGTGGCACCATGCTGGGGGATCCATCCTTTAAATACACCGATAAACTCATCTTT. Protein sequence: CACGTMLGDPSFKYTDKLIF.

Remarks on this clone: One end of the junction varies from germline; a read error may be responsible. J is TRDJ1 and V is TRDV2, with 10 bases fitting TRDD3. This CDR3 has 21 amino acids. Germline V gives CDR1 GEAIGNYY, CDR2 EKD. The CDR3 DNA follows: TGTGCCTGTGAAATTCTTCTTCCGAGTACTGGGGGATCTGAGTACACCGATAAACCCATCTTT. This codes for CACEILLPSTGGSEYTDKPIF.

This clone was seen a handful of times. A far larger clone is a single base away, which makes a read error likely. The rearrangement uses TRDV2 and TRDJ1; TRDD3 aligns across 10 bases. Per the germline V gene, CDR1 is GEAIGNYY and CDR2 is EKD. This CDR3 is built from 18 residues. Written as DNA, the CDR3 is TGTGCCGGTGACACCCTTCTTTCTACTGGGGGATACACCGATAAACTCATCTTT. Translation: CAGDTLLSTGGYTDKLIF.

In regard to this clone: A read error is possible here, since a much larger clone lies one base away. In the same sample, other DNA sequences code for this CDR3. This CDR3 reads CACDTVGDYDKLIF. In DNA, the CDR3 is TGTGCCTGCGACACCGTGGGGGACTACGATAAACTCATCTTT. The gene calls are TRDV2 and TRDJ1, with TRDD3 matching 7 bases. This CDR3 region has 14 residues. Germline values: CDR1 GEAIGNYY, CDR2 EKD.

This clone ranks as large. The V and J genes are TRDV2 and TRDJ1, with 13 bases matching TRDD3. The CDR3 consists of 20 residues. The germline V gene has CDR1 GEAIGNYY and CDR2 EKD. V lost 1 base to trimming and J lost 5 bases; unmatched junction nucleotides: 18. In nucleotides, the CDR3 is TGTGCCTGTGACACAGTACTGGGGGATACGCGAGGAAGAGTGGAGGATAAACTCATCTTT. This codes for CACDTVLGDTRGRVEDKLIF.

As regards this clone: A single base separates this from a much larger clone, so it may be a read error. The DNA of the CDR3 is TGTGCCTGTGACACTGGGGGCCATTCGTCCCGGGACACCCGACAGATGTTTTTC. Amino acids: CACDTGGHSSRDTRQMFF. This chain links TRDV2 with TRDJ3; TRDD3 might be the D (6 bases). Trimming cost V 1 base and J 5 bases, with 17 bases left between them. CDR1 GEAIGNYY and CDR2 EKD come from the germline V gene. The CDR3 is made up of 18 amino acids.

Details on this clone: A far larger clone is one base from this, pointing to a likely read error. Distinct nucleotide sequences in the sample also encode this CDR3. In nucleotides, the CDR3 is TGTGCCTGTGACCCCGTCCTACAGCTGGGGGACAACTCGTACACCGATAAACTCATCTTT. This encodes CACDPVLQLGDNSYTDKLIF. The chain is built from TRDV2 and TRDJ1; 8 positions agree with TRDD3. The CDR3 has 20 amino acids. The ends lost 3 bases at V and 0 bases at J; junction bases unmatched: 20. Germline V gene data show CDR1 as GEAIGNYY and CDR2 as EKD.

This clone has only a few counts. A read error may explain this, as a much larger clone is one base away. The rearrangement joins TRDV2 to TRDJ1, with 7 bases fitting TRDD3. The V gene end was trimmed by 0 bases and the J gene end by 1 base; junction bases not matched to a gene: 7. Germline CDR1 reads GEAIGNYY; CDR2 reads EKD. The CDR3 consists of 16 residues. The CDR3 bases are TGTGCCTGTGACACCGTGGGGATAAGAAGCACCGATAAACTCATCTTT. Translating it yields CACDTVGIRSTDKLIF.

For this clone: A much larger clone is a single base away; this may be a read error. The CDR3 bases are TGTGCTCTTGGGGACCTCATTCTCCACTGGGGGATACCCCCCGATAAACTCATCTTT. This encodes CALGDLILHWGIPPDKLIF. V gene TRDV1 combines with J gene TRDJ1; 12 nucleotides agree with TRDD3. Germline V gives CDR1 TSWWSYY, CDR2 QGS. The CDR3 contains 19 residues. Germline trimming cut 3 bases from V and 3 bases from J; bases unmatched to any gene: 14.